This T cell receptor beta chain was sequenced in a study of response to subunit inactivated influenza vaccine. TCRdb recomputed calls from the RT-PCR reads with MiXCR, one row per CDR3 protein. Of about 520,000 distinct CDR3 sequences in the sample, 6% to 9% were seen once. This clonotype was counted between two and nine times. What it binds is unknown. Study findings and constraints: Authors suggested few new T cells are recruited by each seasonal influenza vaccination.

V shed 3 bases, J shed 3 bases, and the junction held 4 bases outside the gene matches. CDR1 is MNHEY and CDR2 is SVGEGT in the germline V gene. This CDR3 spans 14 amino acids. The chain uses TRBV6-2 or TRBV6-3 and TRBJ2-7, with 8 bases lining up with TRBD2. The receptor was derived from a man in his fifties or sixties who received an inactivated influenza vaccine. The starting material was PBMCs from blood, obtained roughly 24 months after vaccination. The CDR3 spells CASSYQRGNYEQYF. The CDR3 coding sequence is TGTGCCAGCAGTTATCAGCGGGGGAACTACGAGCAGTACTTC.